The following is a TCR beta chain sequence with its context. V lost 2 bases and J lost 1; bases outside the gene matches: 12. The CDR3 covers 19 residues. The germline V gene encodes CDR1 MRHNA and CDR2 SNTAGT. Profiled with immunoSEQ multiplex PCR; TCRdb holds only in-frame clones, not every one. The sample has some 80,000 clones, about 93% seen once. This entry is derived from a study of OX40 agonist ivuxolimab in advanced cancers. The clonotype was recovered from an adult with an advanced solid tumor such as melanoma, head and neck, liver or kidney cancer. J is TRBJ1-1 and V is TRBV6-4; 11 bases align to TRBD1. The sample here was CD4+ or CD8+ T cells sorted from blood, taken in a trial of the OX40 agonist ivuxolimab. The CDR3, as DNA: TGTGCCAGCAGTGACAGAGTTAGGGACAGGGGGGGACAGAACACTGAAGCTTTCTTT. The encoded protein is CASSDRVRDRGGQNTEAFF.